This TCR beta chain appears in the sequencing data of a study of CXCR3-negative and CXCR3-positive naive CD8 T cells. Points from the study as a whole: When CXCR3-positive naive cells were set against CXCR3-negative naive cells, the former had more hydrophobic TRB CDR3s. Memory cells diverged, while naive CXCR3-positive and CXCR3-negative cells had similar TRBV-TRBJ usage.

With UMI labels, 5' RACE was used to prepare the TRB cDNA libraries. For each CDR3 protein, TCRdb gives one entry from its re-call of the 5' RACE reads, without DNA. The sample includes about 80,000 distinct CDR3 sequences. Germline lookup yields CDR1 SEHNR and CDR2 FQNEAQ (reference sequence). The CDR3 length is 13 residues. A CD45RO-CCR7+CD27+CD95- profile was what naive CD8+ T cells displayed. As for this clonotype: Its specificity is unknown.

The source material was naive CXCR3- CD8+ T cells from blood. Subset defined: CD45RO-CCR7+CD27+CD95- naive CD8+ T cells lacking CXCR3 (TNR3-). This chain joins TRBV7-9 and TRBJ2-7. The sequence came from a human donor in good health. Some clones in this sample may be carry-over from other donors' samples. The CDR3 spells CASSLANVGEQYF.